This T cell receptor beta chain was found in a study of T cells after yellow fever vaccination. Study results and caveats: Most primary-vaccination clones reappeared after the booster (about 97% CD4, 88% CD8). Repertoires sorted by FACS could include abundant clonotypes that are contaminants from the bulk population.

With respect to this clonotype: The antigen remains unidentified.

Template switching with 5'RACE generated the TCR cDNA and added a universal primer site and UMIs. TCRdb ran MiXCR on the 5' RACE reads and lists one entry per CDR3 protein. This table holds about 170,000 distinct CDR3 sequences, 8% to 13% found once. The CDR3 sequence is 16 residues long. Germline CDR1 MGHRA, CDR2 YSYEKL. V shed 4 bases, J shed 4 bases, and the junction held 9 bases outside the gene matches. The material sequenced was CD8+ T cells sorted from PBMCs, taken 15 days after the yellow fever booster vaccination. The sequence derives from a man between 18 and 29 years old who received the YFV17D yellow fever vaccine. The rearrangement uses TRBV4-1 and TRBJ1-1; TRBD1 matches at 10 bases. Here the CDR3 reads CASSREGTGAGTEAFF. Written as DNA, the CDR3 is TGCGCCAGCAGCCGCGAAGGGACAGGGGCGGGCACTGAAGCTTTCTTT.